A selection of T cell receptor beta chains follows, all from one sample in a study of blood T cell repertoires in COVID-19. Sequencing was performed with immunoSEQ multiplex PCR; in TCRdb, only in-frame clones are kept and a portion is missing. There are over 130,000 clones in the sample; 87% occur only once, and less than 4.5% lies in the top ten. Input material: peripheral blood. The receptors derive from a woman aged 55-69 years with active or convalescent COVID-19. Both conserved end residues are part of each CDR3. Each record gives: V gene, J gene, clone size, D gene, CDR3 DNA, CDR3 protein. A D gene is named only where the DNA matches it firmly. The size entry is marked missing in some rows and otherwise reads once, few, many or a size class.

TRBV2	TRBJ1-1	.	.	TGTGCCAGCACCTTGGGGGCAGGGGTCGGGGATGAAGCTTTCTTT	CASTLGAGVGDEAFF
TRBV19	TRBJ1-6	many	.	TGTGCCAGTAGTATGTGGAGTACGATTTCACCCCTCCACTTT	CASSMWSTISPLHF
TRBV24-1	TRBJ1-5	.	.	TGTGCCACCCCCAGGCAGGGCGATCAGCCCCAGCATTTT	CATPRQGDQPQHF
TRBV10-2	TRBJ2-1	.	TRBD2	TGCGCCAGCAGCTCGGGACTAGCAGGTCACAATGAGCAGTTCTTC	CASSSGLAGHNEQFF
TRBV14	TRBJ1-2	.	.	TGTGCCAGCAGCCCCCAGACGGGATATGGCTACACCTTC	CASSPQTGYGYTF
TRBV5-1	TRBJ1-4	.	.	TGCGCCAGCAGCTTGTCCCAGGTTACCTCCAATGAAAAACTGTTTTTT	CASSLSQVTSNEKLFF
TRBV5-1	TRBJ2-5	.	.	TGCGCCAGCAGCTTTGGCGGGCAAGAGACCCAGTACTTC	CASSFGGQETQYF
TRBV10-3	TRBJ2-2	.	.	TGTGCCATCAGTGAGGGGCAGGGTAGGACCGGGGAGCTGTTTTTT	CAISEGQGRTGELFF
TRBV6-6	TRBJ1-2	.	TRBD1	TGTGCCAGCAGGGGACAGGGTTCCTATGGCTACACCTTC	CASRGQGSYGYTF
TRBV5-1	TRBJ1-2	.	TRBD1	TGCGCCAGCAGCCCCACCCCGACAGGGGAGAGGGTGGTTGGCTACACCTTC	CASSPTPTGERVVGYTF
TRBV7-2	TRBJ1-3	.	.	TGTGCCAGCAGTTTTACTGGAAACACCATATATTTT	CASSFTGNTIYF
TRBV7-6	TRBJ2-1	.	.	TGTGCCAGCAGCTTAGCCCCCGAGGGGGGGAAGCAGTTCTTC	CASSLAPEGGKQFF
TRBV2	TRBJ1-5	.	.	TGTGCCAGCAGGTACGGGGTTTACCAGCCCCAGCATTTT	CASRYGVYQPQHF
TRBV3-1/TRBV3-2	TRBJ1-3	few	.	TGTGCCAGCAGCCAAGTCATCGGGGGTGGAAACACCATATATTTT	CASSQVIGGGNTIYF
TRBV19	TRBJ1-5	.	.	TGTGCCAGTGGGTCCGGGACACCAAGGAATCAGCCCCAGCATTTT	CASGSGTPRNQPQHF
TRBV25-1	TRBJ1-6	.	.	TGTGCCAGCAGACCCACGGGTGATTCACCCCTCCACTTT	CASRPTGDSPLHF
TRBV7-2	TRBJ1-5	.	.	TGTGCCAGCAGCTTATTGCAGATTAGCAATCAGCCCCAGCATTTT	CASSLLQISNQPQHF
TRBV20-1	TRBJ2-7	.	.	TGCAGTGCTAGTTCCGACAGTGGATTCTCCGAGCAGTACTTC	CSASSDSGFSEQYF
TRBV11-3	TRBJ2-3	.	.	TGTGCCAGCAGCTACGGGACAGGGAAGGCTAGCGGGGGTACGACAGATACGCAGTATTTT	CASSYGTGKASGGTTDTQYF
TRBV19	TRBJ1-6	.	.	TGTGCCAGTAGTTGGAGGGAAATCAATTCACCCCTCCACTTT	CASSWREINSPLHF
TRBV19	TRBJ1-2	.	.	TGTGCCAGTAGTATAGTCCCCAGGGATGGCTACACCTTC	CASSIVPRDGYTF
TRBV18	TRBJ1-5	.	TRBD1	TGTGCCAGCTCACCGGGGACAGGGCCCTATCAGCCCCAGCATTTT	CASSPGTGPYQPQHF
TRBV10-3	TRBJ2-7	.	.	TGTGCCTTAGCCGACCTCCTGGGCGAGCAGTACTTC	CALADLLGEQYF
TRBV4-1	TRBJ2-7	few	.	TGCGCCAGCAGCGAGCCCCCGGGGAAGCAGTACTTC	CASSEPPGKQYF
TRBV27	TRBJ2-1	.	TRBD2	TGTGCCAGCAGTCCTCACGCTAGCGGGGGATACAATGAGCAGTTCTTC	CASSPHASGGYNEQFF
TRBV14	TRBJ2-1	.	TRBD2	TGTGCCAGCAGCCACCTCGGGGGGAGGATAGGGCAGTTCTTC	CASSHLGGRIGQFF
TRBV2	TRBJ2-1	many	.	TGTGCCAGCAGGGACCCCGGGGTACACAATGAGCAGTTCTTC	CASRDPGVHNEQFF
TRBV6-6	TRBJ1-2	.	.	TGTGCCAGCAGTTACCCGGCTGGACATTCCTATGGCTACACCTTC	CASSYPAGHSYGYTF
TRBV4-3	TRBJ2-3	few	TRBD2	TGCGCCAGCAGCCAATTAGCGGGGGCCCGCACAGATACGCAGTATTTT	CASSQLAGARTDTQYF
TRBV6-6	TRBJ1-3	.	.	TGTGCCAGCACCTCTGGCAGGGGAACTGGAAACACCATATATTTT	CASTSGRGTGNTIYF
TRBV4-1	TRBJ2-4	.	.	TGCGCCAGCAGCCAATTCCAGACTGAGGGAGACATTCAGTACTTC	CASSQFQTEGDIQYF
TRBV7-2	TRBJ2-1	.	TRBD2	TGTGCCAGCAGCTTCCGACTGAGCGGGGCCAATGAGCAGTTCTTC	CASSFRLSGANEQFF
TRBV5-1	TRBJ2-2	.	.	TGCGCCAGCAGCCAAGGGGCTCCGAACACCGGGGAGCTGTTTTTT	CASSQGAPNTGELFF
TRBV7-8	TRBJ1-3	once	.	TGTGCCAGCAGCTTAGCGGCAAGGATGGGCGGAAACACCATATATTTT	CASSLAARMGGNTIYF
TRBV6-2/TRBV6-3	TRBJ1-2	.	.	TGTGCCAGCAGTTACTCGATGGCCAACTATGGCTACACCTTC	CASSYSMANYGYTF
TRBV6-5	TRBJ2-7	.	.	TGTGCCAGCAGTTACTGGGCGGGAAGCTACGAGCAGTACTTC	CASSYWAGSYEQYF
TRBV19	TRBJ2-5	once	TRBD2	TGTGCCAGTAGTATCTCGACTAGCGGGTATCAAGAGACCCAGTACTTC	CASSISTSGYQETQYF
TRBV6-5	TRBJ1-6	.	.	TGTGCCAGCAGATCCCCAGGGGATCGGGGTTCACCCCTCCACTTT	CASRSPGDRGSPLHF
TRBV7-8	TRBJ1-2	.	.	TGTGCCAGCAGCTTAGCTCGGTGGACTCCCTCCTATGGCTACACCTTC	CASSLARWTPSYGYTF
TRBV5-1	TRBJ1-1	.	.	TGCGCCAGCAGTAACAGGGAAAACACTGAAGCTTTCTTT	CASSNRENTEAFF
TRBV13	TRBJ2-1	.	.	TGTGCCAGCAGCATCATCGCCGGCAATGAGCAGTTCTTC	CASSIIAGNEQFF
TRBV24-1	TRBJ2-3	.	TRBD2	TGTGCCACCAGTGAATATGGGACTAGCGGGGACACAGATACGCAGTATTTT	CATSEYGTSGDTDTQYF
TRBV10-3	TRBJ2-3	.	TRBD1	TGTGCCATCAGCCCCCGGGACAGAGGCACAGATACGCAGTATTTT	CAISPRDRGTDTQYF
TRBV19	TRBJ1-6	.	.	TGTGCCAGTAGTCTCCCTACGGGGTATGGAAGCTCCTATAATTCACCCCTCCACTTT	CASSLPTGYGSSYNSPLHF
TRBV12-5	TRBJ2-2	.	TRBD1	TGTGCTAGTGGTTTCGGACAGGACACCGGGGAGCTGTTTTTT	CASGFGQDTGELFF
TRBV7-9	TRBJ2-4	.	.	TGTGCCAGCAGCTTAAGCGGACTGAACATTCAGTACTTC	CASSLSGLNIQYF
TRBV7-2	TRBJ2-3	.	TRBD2	TGTGCCAGCAGGGACAGCGGGGGGGCCGGGAATACGCAGTATTTT	CASRDSGGAGNTQYF
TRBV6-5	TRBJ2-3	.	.	TGTGCCAGCAGTTACACAGGTTACACAGATACGCAGTATTTT	CASSYTGYTDTQYF
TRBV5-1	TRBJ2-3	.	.	TGCGCCAGCAGGGTTAGCGTGAGCACAGATACGCAGTATTTT	CASRVSVSTDTQYF
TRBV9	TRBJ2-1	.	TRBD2	TGTGCCAGCAGCGTAGCTGCGACTAGCGGTTTGAATGAGCAGTTCTTC	CASSVAATSGLNEQFF
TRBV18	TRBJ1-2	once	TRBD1	TGTGCCAGCTCACCCATTGGGACAGGAGTGACCTATGGCTACACCTTC	CASSPIGTGVTYGYTF
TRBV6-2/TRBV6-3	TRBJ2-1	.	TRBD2	TGTGCCAGCAGTCCCACCCTACTAGCGGACTCCTACAATGAGCAGTTCTTC	CASSPTLLADSYNEQFF
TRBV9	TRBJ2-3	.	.	TGTGCCAGCAGCGTAGGGGTGCAGGGCACAGATACGCAGTATTTT	CASSVGVQGTDTQYF
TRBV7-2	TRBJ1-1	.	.	TGTGCCAGCAGCCACAACCACAGGGATAGGGAGGCTTTCTTT	CASSHNHRDREAFF
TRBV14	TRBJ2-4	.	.	TGTGCCAGCAGCCAAGGTTCAGGCACCATCAACATTCAGTACTTC	CASSQGSGTINIQYF